These T cell receptor beta chains were read from a single sample in a study of cytomegalovirus exposure and HLA in healthy donors. Repertoires were generated with immunoSEQ multiplex PCR, while TCRdb's copy carries only in-frame clones and drops some. This table holds about 120,000 clones, around 80% found once. Input material: PBMCs. Every receptor here comes from a man aged 25-40 years in good health and CMV-seropositive. The CDR3 runs from the conserved cysteine through the conserved F or W. Fields, in order: D gene, clone size, V gene, J gene, CDR3 protein, CDR3 DNA. A D gene is named only where the DNA matches it firmly. A clone size is listed for some rows: how often the clone was seen (once, few, many), or a class if it is expanded.

d_call: -; clone_size: -; v_call: TRBV28; j_call: TRBJ2-7; cdr3_aa: CASSSLSYEQYF; cdr3_nt: TGTGCCAGCAGTTCCCTTTCCTACGAGCAGTACTTC
d_call: -; clone_size: -; v_call: TRBV6-5; j_call: TRBJ1-1; cdr3_aa: CASSYSSARADTEAFF; cdr3_nt: TGTGCCAGCAGTTACTCTAGTGCCAGGGCGGACACTGAAGCTTTCTTT
d_call: -; clone_size: -; v_call: TRBV7-3; j_call: TRBJ2-3; cdr3_aa: CASSGSGSTDTQYF; cdr3_nt: TGTGCCAGCAGTGGAAGCGGGAGCACAGATACGCAGTATTTT
d_call: -; clone_size: -; v_call: TRBV27; j_call: TRBJ2-7; cdr3_aa: CASSSTSSYEQYF; cdr3_nt: TGTGCCAGCAGCTCCACCAGCTCCTACGAGCAGTACTTC
d_call: TRBD1; clone_size: -; v_call: TRBV27; j_call: TRBJ2-3; cdr3_aa: CASSLYRGIDTQYF; cdr3_nt: TGTGCCAGCAGTTTATACAGGGGCATAGATACGCAGTATTTT
d_call: TRBD1; clone_size: once; v_call: TRBV10-3; j_call: TRBJ2-5; cdr3_aa: CAISDSRGQETQYF; cdr3_nt: TGTGCCATCAGTGATAGCAGGGGGCAAGAGACCCAGTACTTC
d_call: TRBD2; clone_size: few; v_call: TRBV2; j_call: TRBJ2-1; cdr3_aa: CASDGRLAANEQFF; cdr3_nt: TGTGCCAGCGACGGGCGACTAGCGGCCAATGAGCAGTTCTTC
d_call: TRBD1; clone_size: once; v_call: TRBV15; j_call: TRBJ1-2; cdr3_aa: CATSTGTGSGYTF; cdr3_nt: TGTGCCACCAGCACAGGGACAGGGAGCGGCTACACCTTC
d_call: -; clone_size: once; v_call: TRBV11-2; j_call: TRBJ2-1; cdr3_aa: CASSLGDNNYNEQFF; cdr3_nt: TGTGCCAGCAGCTTAGGGGACAACAACTACAATGAGCAGTTCTTC
d_call: -; clone_size: once; v_call: TRBV5-5; j_call: TRBJ1-5; cdr3_aa: CASSDRNYQPQHF; cdr3_nt: TGTGCCAGCAGCGACAGGAACTATCAGCCCCAGCATTTT
d_call: -; clone_size: few; v_call: TRBV5-6; j_call: TRBJ2-2; cdr3_aa: CASSLGAQGRTGELFF; cdr3_nt: TGTGCCAGCAGCTTGGGGGCGCAGGGGCGCACCGGGGAGCTGTTTTTT
d_call: TRBD2; clone_size: few; v_call: TRBV9; j_call: TRBJ2-1; cdr3_aa: CASSVGLAGGYNEQFF; cdr3_nt: TGTGCCAGCAGCGTAGGACTAGCGGGAGGATACAATGAGCAGTTCTTC
d_call: -; clone_size: -; v_call: TRBV7-2; j_call: TRBJ2-7; cdr3_aa: CASSLYNGGIYEQYF; cdr3_nt: TGTGCCAGCAGCTTATACAACGGGGGTATCTACGAGCAGTACTTC
d_call: -; clone_size: -; v_call: TRBV7-2; j_call: TRBJ1-1; cdr3_aa: CASSLRMNTEAFF; cdr3_nt: TGTGCCAGCAGCCTTAGAATGAACACTGAAGCTTTCTTT
d_call: -; clone_size: -; v_call: TRBV7-6; j_call: TRBJ2-1; cdr3_aa: CASSPEAEGVNEQFF; cdr3_nt: TGTGCCAGCAGCCCCGAGGCAGAGGGGGTCAATGAGCAGTTCTTC
d_call: -; clone_size: -; v_call: TRBV6-5; j_call: TRBJ2-7; cdr3_aa: CASRKGGMSHEQYF; cdr3_nt: TGTGCCAGCAGAAAAGGGGGTATGAGCCACGAGCAGTACTTC
d_call: -; clone_size: few; v_call: TRBV6-4; j_call: TRBJ2-2; cdr3_aa: CASSDSEGRDTGELFF; cdr3_nt: TGTGCCAGCAGTGACTCAGAGGGTAGGGACACCGGGGAGCTGTTTTTT
d_call: TRBD1; clone_size: -; v_call: TRBV6-6; j_call: TRBJ2-7; cdr3_aa: CASSYSTGFSYEQYF; cdr3_nt: TGTGCCAGCAGTTACTCGACAGGGTTCTCCTACGAGCAGTACTTC
d_call: -; clone_size: -; v_call: TRBV29-1; j_call: TRBJ1-5; cdr3_aa: CSVTSRRHYSNQPQHF; cdr3_nt: TGCAGCGTTACAAGCCGGCGGCATTATAGCAATCAGCCCCAGCATTTT
d_call: -; clone_size: -; v_call: TRBV29-1; j_call: TRBJ2-7; cdr3_aa: CSVEGIGRGGQYF; cdr3_nt: TGCAGCGTGGAGGGAATTGGTCGTGGAGGGCAGTACTTC
d_call: -; clone_size: few; v_call: TRBV6-5; j_call: TRBJ1-1; cdr3_aa: CASRSGIRTEAFF; cdr3_nt: TGTGCCAGCAGATCAGGGATTAGGACTGAAGCTTTCTTT
d_call: -; clone_size: -; v_call: TRBV7-9; j_call: TRBJ2-1; cdr3_aa: CASSGGYEQFF; cdr3_nt: TGTGCCAGCAGCGGGGGGTATGAGCAGTTCTTC
d_call: -; clone_size: few; v_call: TRBV25-1; j_call: TRBJ2-7; cdr3_aa: CASQPQIDYEQYF; cdr3_nt: TGTGCCTCTCAGCCACAGATAGACTACGAGCAGTACTTC
d_call: TRBD1; clone_size: -; v_call: TRBV6-1; j_call: TRBJ1-1; cdr3_aa: CASSVDRGLRGTEAFF; cdr3_nt: TGTGCCAGCAGTGTCGACAGGGGACTTAGAGGAACTGAAGCTTTCTTT
d_call: TRBD1; clone_size: -; v_call: TRBV6-5; j_call: TRBJ1-2; cdr3_aa: CASSYSIFKQGGGYTF; cdr3_nt: TGTGCCAGCAGTTACTCGATCTTCAAACAGGGGGGTGGCTACACCTTC
d_call: TRBD1; clone_size: -; v_call: TRBV29-1; j_call: TRBJ1-5; cdr3_aa: CSVAGQYSNQPQHF; cdr3_nt: TGCAGCGTTGCGGGACAGTATAGCAATCAGCCCCAGCATTTT
d_call: -; clone_size: -; v_call: TRBV4-1; j_call: TRBJ2-1; cdr3_aa: CASSPVLGARDEQFF; cdr3_nt: TGCGCCAGCAGCCCCGTTTTGGGCGCTCGCGATGAGCAGTTCTTC
d_call: -; clone_size: few; v_call: TRBV27; j_call: TRBJ2-7; cdr3_aa: CASSLSWYNEQYF; cdr3_nt: TGTGCCAGCAGTTTATCGTGGTACAACGAGCAGTACTTC
d_call: -; clone_size: -; v_call: TRBV2; j_call: TRBJ2-1; cdr3_aa: CASSVTGNGEQFF; cdr3_nt: TGTGCCAGCAGTGTTACAGGGAACGGGGAGCAGTTCTTC
d_call: -; clone_size: -; v_call: TRBV5-1; j_call: TRBJ1-5; cdr3_aa: CASSPGQLGSNQPQHF; cdr3_nt: TGCGCCAGCAGCCCAGGACAGCTAGGAAGCAATCAGCCCCAGCATTTT
d_call: TRBD2; clone_size: -; v_call: TRBV4-3; j_call: TRBJ2-3; cdr3_aa: CASSQDSPTSGLTDTQYF; cdr3_nt: TGCGCCAGCAGCCAAGATTCCCCAACTAGCGGACTCACAGATACGCAGTATTTT
d_call: -; clone_size: -; v_call: TRBV7-2; j_call: TRBJ2-3; cdr3_aa: CASSLAGPGDTQYF; cdr3_nt: TGTGCCAGCAGCTTAGCGGGGCCAGGGGATACGCAGTATTTT